Ten or more counts support the clone carrying this TCR beta chain. Its antigen remains unidentified. MiXCR, run by TCRdb on the 5' RACE reads, gives a single entry per CDR3 protein. Of more than 150,000 distinct CDR3 sequences listed, approximately 18% are singletons. These data are taken from a study of T-cell memory formation after mild COVID-19. About the research overall: Clusters were largely donor specific. Findings of the study overall: Clones that contracted from day 15 to 85 were balanced CD4/CD8, while later expanders leaned CD4+. Cross-reactive memory seemingly joined, as some responding clones were found in pre-infection memory. Whether second-wave clones peaking at day 37 were SARS-CoV-2 specific went unconfirmed.

The CDR3 extends over 13 amino acids. CDR1 and CDR2 (germline): SGHRS, YFSETQ. The V end was cut by 2 bases, the J end by 2 bases, with 4 bases between. The origin of this receptor is a man aged 18 to 30 who had mild COVID-19 (a few samples of this study predate the infection). Cell type and time point are not known. The rearrangement uses TRBV5-1 and TRBJ2-2, with D uncertain. Material: PBMCs or a T cell subset sorted from them (not recorded which). The CDR3 DNA sequence: TGCGCCAGCAGCTTCTTCAACACCGGGGAGCTGTTTTTT. Protein: CASSFFNTGELFF.